This is a list of T cell receptor beta chains from one sample in a study of OX40 agonist ivuxolimab in advanced cancers. Some clones are missing from TCRdb's copy, which holds only in-frame ones; the method was immunoSEQ multiplex PCR. This table has approximately 60,000 clones, roughly 93% appearing once. The material was CD4+ or CD8+ T cells sorted from blood, obtained in a trial of the OX40 agonist ivuxolimab. The source of these receptors is an adult with an advanced solid tumor such as melanoma, head and neck, liver or kidney cancer. Each CDR3 is given with its conserved first and last residue. The order of the fields is D gene, CDR3 length, J gene, V gene, clone size, CDR3 DNA, CDR3 protein. A D gene is named only where the DNA matches it firmly. Expanded clones are given a class, and other clones once, few, many or no size at all.

D: .; length: 13; J: TRBJ1-1; V: TRBV6-5; size: .; DNA: TGTGCCAGCACCCGGGGGTTGGGAACTGAAGCTTTCTTT; CDR3: CASTRGLGTEAFF
D: TRBD1; length: 16; J: TRBJ1-2; V: TRBV4-1; size: .; DNA: TGCGCCAGCAGCCATCCCAACACAGGGGTGTCTCGCGGCTACACCTTC; CDR3: CASSHPNTGVSRGYTF
D: .; length: 14; J: TRBJ2-1; V: TRBV19; size: .; DNA: TGTGCCAGTAGTAGTACAGATTCCTACAATGAGCAGTTCTTC; CDR3: CASSSTDSYNEQFF
D: TRBD1; length: 14; J: TRBJ2-7; V: TRBV6-5; size: .; DNA: TGTGCCAGCAGTGGACAGGGGGTAACCTACGAGCAGTACTTC; CDR3: CASSGQGVTYEQYF
D: TRBD2; length: 18; J: TRBJ2-3; V: TRBV7-4; size: .; DNA: TGTGCCAGCAGCCTATCCCACCCAAGACTAGCACCGCGAGATACGCAGTATTTT; CDR3: CASSLSHPRLAPRDTQYF
D: .; length: 14; J: TRBJ1-2; V: TRBV6-5; size: .; DNA: TGTGCCAGCAGTTACTCTGAGGGTATGGATGGCTACACCTTC; CDR3: CASSYSEGMDGYTF
D: TRBD2; length: 15; J: TRBJ2-1; V: TRBV10-3; size: .; DNA: TGTGCCATCAGTACGGGAGGAGGGAGGTACAATGAGCAGTTCTTC; CDR3: CAISTGGGRYNEQFF
D: .; length: 14; J: TRBJ2-6; V: TRBV28; size: .; DNA: TGTGCCAGCGATCGCGGCTATGGGACCAACGTCCTGACTTTC; CDR3: CASDRGYGTNVLTF
D: .; length: 15; J: TRBJ1-5; V: TRBV7-9; size: .; DNA: TGTGCCAGCAGCTTGGACGGGACCCTGGTTCAGCCCCAGCATTTT; CDR3: CASSLDGTLVQPQHF
D: .; length: 15; J: TRBJ1-5; V: TRBV5-6; size: .; DNA: TGTGCCAGCAGCTACTCGACAGCGGTGGATCAGCCCCAGCATTTT; CDR3: CASSYSTAVDQPQHF
D: TRBD2; length: 18; J: TRBJ2-1; V: TRBV27; size: once; DNA: TGTGCCAGCAGTTTCTACGGACTAGCGGATAGCTCCTACAATGAGCAGTTCTTC; CDR3: CASSFYGLADSSYNEQFF
D: TRBD1; length: 16; J: TRBJ1-1; V: TRBV6-6; size: .; DNA: TGTGCCAGCAGTTACCTTCCGACAGGGGGCAACACTGAAGCTTTCTTT; CDR3: CASSYLPTGGNTEAFF
D: TRBD2; length: 19; J: TRBJ2-1; V: TRBV27; size: .; DNA: TGTGCCAGCAGCCTCGGAAATAGCGGGAGTTTGAGGGTTTCGGATGAGCAGTTCTTC; CDR3: CASSLGNSGSLRVSDEQFF
D: TRBD1; length: 12; J: TRBJ1-1; V: TRBV6-6; size: once; DNA: TGTGCCAGCAGTGACAGGGCCACTGAAGCTTTCTTT; CDR3: CASSDRATEAFF